A single T cell receptor beta chain is shown here with its context. High-throughput TCR beta sequencing covered peripheral CD8+ and CD4+ T cells. Patients with Susac syndrome met diagnostic criteria defined recently for definite or probable disease. These data come from a study of CD8 T cells in Susac syndrome. Study at large: Patients with Susac syndrome who were sequenced included more than five with active disease and eight in remission.

With random hexamers, roughly 0.45 to 1 ug RNA was reverse transcribed. Amplification of TCR beta CDR3 was carried out by immunoSEQ multiplex PCR, which covered 54 Vbeta and 13 Jbeta segments. MiXCR, run by TCRdb on the immunoSEQ multiplex PCR reads, gives a single entry per CDR3 protein. The sample carries around 140,000 distinct CDR3 sequences, 95% recorded once. V lost 1 base to trimming and J lost 6 bases, with 7 bases between them. In germline, CDR1 is DFQATT, CDR2 SNEGSKA (reference sequence). The CDR3 runs to 11 residues. The chain recombines TRBV20-1 with TRBJ2-7; D is ambiguous. Sequences were obtained from CD4+ T cells from PBMCs. The receptor was isolated from a human donor with Susac syndrome. As DNA, the CDR3 is TGCAGTGCTAGAGCGTTCGGCGAGCAGTACTTC. This translates into CSARAFGEQYF.